The sequence of this T cell receptor (beta chain) was determined in a study of blood T cell repertoires in COVID-19. Study summary: COVID-19 samples from acute and convalescent phases originated in the United States, Italy and Spain. PBMCs, B-cell-depleted T cells, or T cells were the source of the cDNA or gDNA that made up the material.

How the authors handled the data: Nucleated cell counts were estimated from reference gene primer amplification. Clones were read by immunoSEQ multiplex PCR, and TCRdb kept only the in-frame ones, dropping some. V, J and clone size reflect that table, while D and trimming were determined from the DNA. Seen here are approximately 94,000 clones, 80% to 90% observed once, and the top ten hold 4.5% to 6.5%. Germline V gene lookup returns CDR1 SGDLS and CDR2 YYNGEE. J gave up 2 bases and V 1 base, and 3 bases lay outside the gene matches. This CDR3 contains 15 residues. The sequencing input was peripheral blood. The chain links TRBV9 to TRBJ1-3, with TRBD1 matching 7 bases. This sequence originates from a human donor in a cohort sampled during active COVID-19. The CDR3: CASSVQGGPGNTIYF. DNA for the CDR3: TGTGCCAGCAGCGTACAGGGGGGCCCTGGAAACACCATATATTTT.